The clone carrying this T cell receptor (beta chain) showed up just once. Clones were sequenced by immunoSEQ multiplex PCR, and TCRdb holds only the in-frame ones, with some missing. The sample records under 55,000 clones, approximately 91% being singletons. The junction had 2 bases not matched to a gene; V was cut back by 0 bases and J by 3 bases. The germline CDR1 and CDR2 sequences are SGHAT and FQNNGV. This CDR3 spans 14 amino acids. The data derive from a study of T cell changes during pregnancy in multiple sclerosis. The sample here was CD8+ T cells from peripheral blood mononuclear cells, taken after pregnancy. J is TRBJ2-7 and V is TRBV11-2; TRBD1 aligns across 7 bases. The sequence was obtained from a female donor with multiple sclerosis, enrolled in a pregnancy study. Here the CDR3 reads CASSLDSGGYEQYF. The CDR3 DNA reads as TGTGCCAGCAGCTTAGATTCAGGGGGCTACGAGCAGTACTTC.